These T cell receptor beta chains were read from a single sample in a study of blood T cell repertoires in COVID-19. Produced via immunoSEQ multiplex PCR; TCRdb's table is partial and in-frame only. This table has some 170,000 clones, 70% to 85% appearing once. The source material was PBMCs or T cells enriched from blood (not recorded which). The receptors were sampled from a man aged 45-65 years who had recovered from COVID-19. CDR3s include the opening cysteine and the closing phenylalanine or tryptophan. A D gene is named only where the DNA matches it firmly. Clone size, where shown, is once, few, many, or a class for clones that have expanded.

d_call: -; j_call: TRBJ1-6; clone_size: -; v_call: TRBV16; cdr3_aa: CASSQDRRSYNSPLHF; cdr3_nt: TGTGCCAGCAGCCAAGACAGGAGATCGTATAATTCACCCCTCCACTTT
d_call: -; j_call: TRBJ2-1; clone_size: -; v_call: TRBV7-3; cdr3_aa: CASSLEQGSYNEQFF; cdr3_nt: TGTGCCAGCAGCCTGGAGCAGGGCTCCTACAATGAGCAGTTCTTC
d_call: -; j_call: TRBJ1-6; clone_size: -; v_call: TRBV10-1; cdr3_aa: CASSEGDISSPLHF; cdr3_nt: TGCGCCAGCAGTGAAGGGGACATCTCTTCACCCCTCCACTTT
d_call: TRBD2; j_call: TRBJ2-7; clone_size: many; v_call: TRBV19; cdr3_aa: CASTLGAPGGYEQYF; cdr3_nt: TGTGCCAGTACCCTAGGAGCACCGGGGGGCTACGAGCAGTACTTC
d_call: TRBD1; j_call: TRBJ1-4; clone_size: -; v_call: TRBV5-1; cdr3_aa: CASSGTGGIEKLFF; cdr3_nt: TGCGCCAGCAGCGGGACAGGGGGGATCGAAAAACTGTTTTTT
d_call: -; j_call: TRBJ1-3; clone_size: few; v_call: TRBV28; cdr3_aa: CASRESSGNTIYF; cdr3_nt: TGTGCCAGCAGGGAGTCCTCTGGAAACACCATATATTTT
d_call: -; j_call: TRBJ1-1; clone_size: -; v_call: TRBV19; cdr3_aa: CASSIGARLVAEAFF; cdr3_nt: TGTGCCAGTAGTATAGGAGCACGATTGGTGGCTGAAGCTTTCTTT
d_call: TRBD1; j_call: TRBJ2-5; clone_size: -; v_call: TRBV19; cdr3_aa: CASSPGQQETQYF; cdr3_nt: TGTGCCAGTAGCCCGGGACAGCAAGAGACCCAGTACTTC
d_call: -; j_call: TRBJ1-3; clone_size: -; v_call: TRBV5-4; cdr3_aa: CASSLPGVGNTIYF; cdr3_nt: TGTGCCAGCAGCTTGCCAGGGGTTGGAAACACCATATATTTT
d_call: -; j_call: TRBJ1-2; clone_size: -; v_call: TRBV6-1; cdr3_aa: CASSESLNHRTF; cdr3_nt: TGTGCCAGCAGTGAAAGTCTAAATCATCGCACCTTC
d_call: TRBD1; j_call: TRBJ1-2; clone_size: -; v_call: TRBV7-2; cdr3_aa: CASSFSRQGVGGGYTF; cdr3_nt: TGTGCCAGCAGCTTTAGCAGACAGGGGGTCGGGGGTGGCTACACCTTC
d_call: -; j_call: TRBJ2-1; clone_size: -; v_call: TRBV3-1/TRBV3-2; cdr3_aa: CASSQDSPSRSYNEQFF; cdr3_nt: TGTGCCAGCAGCCAAGATTCGCCCTCTCGGTCCTACAATGAGCAGTTCTTC
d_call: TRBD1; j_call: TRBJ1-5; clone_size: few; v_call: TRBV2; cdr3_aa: CASRAGGSNQPQHF; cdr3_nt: TGTGCCAGCAGGGCAGGGGGGAGCAATCAGCCCCAGCATTTT
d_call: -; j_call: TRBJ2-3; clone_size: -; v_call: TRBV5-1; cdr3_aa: CASSLGQGSTDTQYF; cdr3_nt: TGCGCCAGCAGCTTGGGGCAGGGGTCCACAGATACGCAGTATTTT
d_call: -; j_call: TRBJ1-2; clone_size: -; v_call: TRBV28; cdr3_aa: CASSLSGSYGYTF; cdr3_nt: TGTGCCAGCAGTTTAAGCGGGAGCTATGGCTACACCTTC
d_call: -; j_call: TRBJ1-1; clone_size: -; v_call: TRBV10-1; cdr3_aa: CARDLSREENTEAFF; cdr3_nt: TGCGCCAGAGACTTGAGCAGGGAGGAGAACACTGAAGCTTTCTTT
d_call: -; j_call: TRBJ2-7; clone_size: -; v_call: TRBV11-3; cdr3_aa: CASSSAAAYEQYF; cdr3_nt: TGTGCCAGCAGCTCAGCAGCGGCCTACGAGCAGTACTTC
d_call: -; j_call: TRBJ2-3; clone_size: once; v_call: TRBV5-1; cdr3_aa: CASSLVPGTTDTQYF; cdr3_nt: TGCGCCAGCAGCTTGGTTCCGGGAACCACAGATACGCAGTATTTT
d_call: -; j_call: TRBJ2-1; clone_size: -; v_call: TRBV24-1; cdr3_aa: CATSDPHSVNEQFF; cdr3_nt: TGTGCCACCAGTGATCCCCACTCCGTCAATGAGCAGTTCTTC
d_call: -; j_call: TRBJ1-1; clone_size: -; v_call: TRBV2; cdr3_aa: CASSDPGGEGTEAFF; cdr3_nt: TGTGCCAGCAGTGACCCGGGCGGGGAGGGGACTGAAGCTTTCTTT
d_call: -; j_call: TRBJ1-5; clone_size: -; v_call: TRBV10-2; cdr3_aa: CASSPGRTQPQHF; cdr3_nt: TGCGCCAGCTCCCCAGGGCGGACTCAGCCCCAGCATTTT
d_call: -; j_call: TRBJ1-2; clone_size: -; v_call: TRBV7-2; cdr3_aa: CASSLDGGASIYGYTF; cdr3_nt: TGTGCCAGCAGCTTAGATGGGGGGGCATCCATCTATGGCTACACCTTC
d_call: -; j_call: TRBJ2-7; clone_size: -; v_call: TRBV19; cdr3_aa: CASSLDTSYEQYF; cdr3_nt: TGTGCCAGTAGCTTGGACACCTCCTACGAGCAGTACTTC
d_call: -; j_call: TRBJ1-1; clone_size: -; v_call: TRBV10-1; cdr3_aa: CASAMDLSAEAFF; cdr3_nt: TGCGCCAGCGCCATGGACTTGAGCGCTGAAGCTTTCTTT
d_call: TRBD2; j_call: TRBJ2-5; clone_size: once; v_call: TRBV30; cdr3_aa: CAWSVASGGSSETQYF; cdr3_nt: TGTGCCTGGAGTGTAGCTAGCGGGGGGTCTTCGGAGACCCAGTACTTC